This T cell receptor (beta chain) was sequenced for a study of OX40 agonist ivuxolimab in advanced cancers. Study results and caveats: The expanded peripheral T cells' antigen specificity was not determined.

TCRdb's table, derived via immunoSEQ multiplex PCR, lists solely in-frame clones and lacks some. The data show about 20,000 clones, 83% seen once. Worth noting for this clone: What it binds is unknown.

Cycle 7 day 1, cycle 4 day 1, and baseline were the timepoints at which blood was sampled. Germline values: CDR1 WSHSY, CDR2 SAAADI. CDR3 length: 18 residues. The V and J ends lost 4 bases and 2 bases, in that order; junction bases with no gene match: 9. Sequenced material: CD4+ or CD8+ T cells sorted from blood, taken in a trial of the OX40 agonist ivuxolimab. The TCR comes from an adult with an advanced solid tumor such as melanoma, head and neck, liver or kidney cancer. The rearrangement joins TRBV10-2 to TRBJ2-4; TRBD2 matches 12 bases. The CDR3 loop is CASSVILAGGGSKNIQYF. For the CDR3, the DNA is TGCGCCAGCAGTGTGATACTAGCGGGAGGAGGATCCAAAAACATTCAGTACTTC.